These 22 T cell receptor beta chains share one sample of origin, sequenced in a study of T cells in tuberculosis. Data came from immunoSEQ multiplex PCR; TCRdb stores just in-frame clones and leaves some out. The table records nearly 35,000 clones, 91% of them present only once. The sequenced material came from PBMCs. These receptors came from a donor aged 10-29 years with latent tuberculosis or without tuberculosis infection.

The genes are TRBV4-1 and TRBJ1-5; D might be TRBD1 (5 bases). Germline V lookup: CDR1 MGHRA, CDR2 YSYEKL. The ends were cut back, 4 bases at V and 5 bases at J, with 18 bases in the middle. This CDR3 is built from 16 residues. The CDR3, as DNA: TGCGCCAGCAGCCTAACAGTGCTTGGGGGGGATCAGCCCCAGCATTTT. Encoded protein: CASSLTVLGGDQPQHF.

The chain recombines TRBV9 with TRBJ2-2; D may be TRBD2 (5 bases). The germline CDR1 and CDR2 sequences are SGDLS and YYNGEE. The CDR3 runs to 14 residues. With 0 bases removed from V and 4 bases from J, the gap between germline ends came to 7 bases. This CDR3 reads CASSVGGGTGELFF. The CDR3 region has the DNA TGTGCCAGCAGCGTAGGAGGAGGCACCGGGGAGCTGTTTTTT.

The chain joins TRBV27 to TRBJ1-2, with a tentative D call TRBD1 (6 bases). Looked up from germline, CDR1 is MNHEY and CDR2 is SMNVEV (reference sequence). This CDR3 contains 19 residues. V lost 3 bases and J lost 1, with 24 bases in between. The CDR3 sequence is CASSFAPGGGRVDNYGYTF. CDR3 DNA: TGTGCCAGCAGTTTTGCCCCCGGGGGGGGCCGAGTAGATAACTATGGCTACACCTTC.

In nucleotides, the CDR3 is TGTGCCAGCAGCTTAGGGCAGGGCGGCGAGCAGTACTTC. Translated: CASSLGQGGEQYF. V gene TRBV7-9 combines with J gene TRBJ2-7; possible D gene TRBD1, 5 bases. The germline CDR1 and CDR2 sequences are SEHNR and FQNEAQ (reference sequence). V shed 1 base and J shed 6 bases, with 10 bases lying between them. The CDR3 spans 13 residues.

The chain couples TRBV5-1 to TRBJ2-1, with D perhaps matching TRBD2 (5 bases). V lost 10 bases to trimming and J lost 0 bases, with 17 bases between them. The length of the CDR3 is 15 residues. Germline-derived CDR1 and CDR2 are SGHRS and YFSETQ. CDR3 bases: TGCGCCTGCCGGCCAGCGGCCAACTCCTACAATGAGCAGTTCTTC. It translates to CACRPAANSYNEQFF.

This rearrangement joins TRBV30 to TRBJ1-5; TRBD1 matches 7 bases. J was trimmed by 3 bases and V by 1 base; bases with no gene match: 3. CDR3 length: 14 residues. Germline V gives CDR1 GTSNPN, CDR2 SVGIG (reference sequence). CDR3 in DNA: TGTGCCTGGAGTGCGGGACAGATCAATCAGCCCCAGCATTTT. It specifies CAWSAGQINQPQHF.

The chain employs TRBV18 and TRBJ1-5; 11 bases are a match to TRBD1. The V gene end was trimmed by 1 base and the J gene end by 9 bases; junction bases not matched to a gene: 5. Germline V lookup: CDR1 KGHSH, CDR2 LQKENI. The CDR3 consists of 15 residues. The CDR3 protein is CASSPLGQGGRPQHF. CDR3 bases: TGTGCCAGCTCACCACTGGGACAGGGGGGAAGGCCCCAGCATTTT.

This sequence joins TRBV11-3 and TRBJ2-2; D not certain. The CDR3 spans 13 residues. Germline CDR1 and CDR2: SGHNT and YENEEA. The V and J ends lost 6 bases and 5 bases respectively, with 10 bases between them. CDR3 in DNA: TGTGCCAGCAGTCCCAGGTCAACCGGGGAGCTGTTTTTT. This translates into CASSPRSTGELFF.

The CDR3 spells CSAGRGLAGGSTQYF. Written as DNA, the CDR3 is TGCAGCGCCGGCAGGGGACTAGCGGGAGGGAGTACGCAGTATTTT. The chain couples TRBV29-1 to TRBJ2-3, with 16 bases identical to TRBD2. Germline trimming cut 7 bases from V and 8 bases from J; bases unmatched to any gene: 9. CDR3 length equals 15 residues. Germline V gene sequence: CDR1 SQVTM, CDR2 ANQGSEA.

The CDR3 loop reads CASSYRDSQETQYF. The CDR3, as DNA: TGTGCCAGCAGCTATCGGGACAGTCAAGAGACCCAGTACTTC. The chain is built from TRBV7-9 and TRBJ2-5; 7 bases match TRBD1. The trim removed 4 bases at V and 2 bases at J, leaving 4 bases unmatched. Germline CDR1 SEHNR, CDR2 FQNEAQ (reference sequence). The CDR3 length is 14 residues.

The gene calls are TRBV9 and TRBJ1-6; 8 positions agree with TRBD1. Germline V gene data show CDR1 as SGDLS and CDR2 as YYNGEE. Germline trimming cut 0 bases from V and 9 bases from J; bases unmatched to any gene: 11. This CDR3 has 17 residues. This chain's CDR3 is CASSVAETGAAFSPLHF. DNA for the CDR3: TGTGCCAGCAGCGTAGCCGAGACAGGGGCGGCTTTTTCACCCCTCCACTTT. The entire variable domain, with the rest obtained from reference TRBV9 and TRBJ1-6, is as follows: DSGVTQTPKHLITATGQRVTLRCSPRSGDLSVYWYQQSLDQGLQFLIQYYNGEERAKGNILERFSAQQFPDLHSELNLSSLELGDSALYFCASSVAETGAAFSPLHFGNGTRLTVT.

This clone was observed a single time. V and J are TRBV4-1 and TRBJ2-5; maybe TRBD2 (7 bases). Germline assignment: CDR1 MGHRA and CDR2 YSYEKL. The CDR3 has 18 residues. V lost 4 bases, J lost 5 bases, and 26 bases lay in between. CDR3 DNA sequence: TGCGCCAGCAGCCCGGACCTCGGGGGGCCAGATTTGGGGGAGACCCAGTACTTC. Protein product: CASSPDLGGPDLGETQYF.

The chain carries TRBV7-6 and TRBJ2-5; TRBD2 might be the D (6 bases). Looked up from germline, CDR1 is SGHVS and CDR2 is FNYEAQ. The CDR3 is 14 residues long. V lost 6 bases and J lost 5, with 16 bases in between. In DNA, the CDR3 is TGTGCCAGCAGACCCGGTAGCGGCGGCGAGACCCAGTACTTC. It specifies CASRPGSGGETQYF.

This clone showed up just once. The rearrangement links TRBV7-9 to TRBJ1-1; D call uncertain. This CDR3 spans 16 amino acids. V lost 1 base to trimming and J lost 0 bases, with 12 bases between them. The germline gives CDR1 SEHNR, CDR2 FQNEAQ (reference sequence). For the CDR3, the DNA is TGTGCCAGCAGCTTAGTTCCCGACACCATGAACACTGAAGCTTTCTTT. It yields the protein CASSLVPDTMNTEAFF.

This clone came up once. The CDR3 region has the DNA TGTGCCAGCAGCGGGGGACAGGGGAAGTATGGCTACACCTTC. Translation gives CASSGGQGKYGYTF. The chain uses TRBV9 and TRBJ1-2; TRBD1 matches 10 bases. Germline trimming cut 3 bases from V and 5 bases from J; bases unmatched to any gene: 4. Germline assignment: CDR1 SGDLS and CDR2 YYNGEE. The CDR3 has 14 residues.

The chain couples TRBV6-1 to TRBJ1-5, with 8 bases that match TRBD1. This CDR3 is 14 amino acids long. Per the germline V gene, CDR1 is MNHNS and CDR2 is SASEGT. Trimming took 4 bases from V and 3 from J; bases not matched to a gene: 2. The DNA for the CDR3 is TGTGCCAGCAGTGCGACAGGGGTCAATCAGCCCCAGCATTTT. Protein: CASSATGVNQPQHF.

V usage is TRBV6-5 and J usage is TRBJ2-5; 7 positions match TRBD2. Losses at the gene ends were 6 bases for V and 5 bases for J; bases not matched to a gene: 12. The CDR3 is 15 amino acids. Germline V gene lookup returns CDR1 MNHEY and CDR2 SVGAGI. The CDR3 nucleotides read TGTGCCAGCAGCCCTCGGGCGGGAGTGTCTGAGACCCAGTACTTC. Protein sequence: CASSPRAGVSETQYF.

J is TRBJ2-7 and V is TRBV11-2, with 9 bases fitting TRBD1. Looked up from germline, CDR1 is SGHAT and CDR2 is FQNNGV. The CDR3 spans 14 residues. The ends lost 3 bases at V and 1 base at J; junction bases unmatched: 1. The CDR3 DNA is TGTGCCAGCAGCTTTGGGACAGGGTCCTACGAGCAGTACTTC. Protein sequence: CASSFGTGSYEQYF. The full variable domain, rest sourced from reference TRBV11-2 and TRBJ2-7, is EAGVAQSPRYKIIEKRQSVAFWCNPISGHATLYWYQQILGQGPKLLIQFQNNGVVDDSQLPKDRFSAERLKGVDSTLKIQPAKLEDSAVYLCASSFGTGSYEQYFGPGTRLTVT.

This chain uses TRBV7-6 with TRBJ2-1, with 7 nucleotides matching TRBD1. Looked up from germline, CDR1 is SGHVS and CDR2 is FNYEAQ. Germline trimming cut 5 bases from V and 1 base from J; bases unmatched to any gene: 5. The CDR3 runs to 15 residues. The CDR3 DNA sequence: TGTGCCAGCAGCCTCGGACAGGCTTCCTACAATGAGCAGTTCTTC. Translation gives CASSLGQASYNEQFF.

CDR3 amino acids: CASSPLAGGSTDTQYF. The DNA of the CDR3 is TGCGCCAGCAGCCCTCTAGCGGGGGGTAGCACAGATACGCAGTATTTT. The rearrangement uses TRBV4-3 and TRBJ2-3; the match to TRBD2 covers 11 bases. V lost 4 bases and J lost 0; bases outside the gene matches: 3. The CDR3 runs 16 residues. Germline CDR1 reads LGHNA; CDR2 reads YSLEER.

The chain carries TRBV9 and TRBJ2-7; no clear D. CDR1 SGDLS and CDR2 YYNGEE come from the germline V gene. CDR3 length: 14 amino acids. Trimming stripped 3 bases from V and 2 bases from J, with 12 bases between. CDR3 sequence: CASSDDLHPYEQYF. The CDR3 nucleotides read TGTGCCAGCAGCGATGACTTACACCCCTACGAGCAGTACTTC. Together with reference TRBV9 and TRBJ2-7, the CDR3 gives the full variable domain: DSGVTQTPKHLITATGQRVTLRCSPRSGDLSVYWYQQSLDQGLQFLIQYYNGEERAKGNILERFSAQQFPDLHSELNLSSLELGDSALYFCASSDDLHPYEQYFGPGTRLTVT.

The chain joins TRBV5-1 to TRBJ1-1, with D possibly matching TRBD1 (6 bases). Trimming pared 4 bases from V and 3 bases from J, leaving 13 bases between. CDR3 length equals 14 residues. CDR1 SGHRS and CDR2 YFSETQ come from the germline V gene. The CDR3 sequence is CASSHAGEYTEAFF. The CDR3 DNA reads TGCGCCAGCAGCCACGCAGGGGAGTACACTGAAGCTTTCTTT.